This T cell receptor beta chain was captured in a study of CD4 T cells in relation to SARS-CoV-2 and coronaviruses. Looking at the study overall: PBMCs were cultured with antigen for over 8 days before TCR beta sequencing.

Of note for this clone: Its antigen is undetermined.

Method: immunoSEQ multiplex PCR; TCRdb's copy keeps in-frame clones and lacks some. The data contain around 23,000 clones, approximately 72% of them seen just once; the ten biggest clones take up around 12%. The unexposed donors gave CD4+ T cells in about 2011-2018, prior to COVID-19. The cells were cultured for over eight days before CD4+ T cells were isolated. V lost 4 bases, J lost 3 bases, and 11 bases stayed unmatched. The CDR3 has 16 residues. Germline values: CDR1 SGHNT, CDR2 YYREEE (reference sequence). The chain links TRBV5-4 to TRBJ1-1; TRBD1 aligns across 8 bases. This sequence was found in a human donor in good health. The sample comprised CD4+ T cells from PBMCs, cultured in vitro. The CDR3 nucleotides are TGTGCCAGCAGCCCCAATCAGGGGGCTAAGTACACTGAAGCTTTCTTT. This gives the protein CASSPNQGAKYTEAFF.